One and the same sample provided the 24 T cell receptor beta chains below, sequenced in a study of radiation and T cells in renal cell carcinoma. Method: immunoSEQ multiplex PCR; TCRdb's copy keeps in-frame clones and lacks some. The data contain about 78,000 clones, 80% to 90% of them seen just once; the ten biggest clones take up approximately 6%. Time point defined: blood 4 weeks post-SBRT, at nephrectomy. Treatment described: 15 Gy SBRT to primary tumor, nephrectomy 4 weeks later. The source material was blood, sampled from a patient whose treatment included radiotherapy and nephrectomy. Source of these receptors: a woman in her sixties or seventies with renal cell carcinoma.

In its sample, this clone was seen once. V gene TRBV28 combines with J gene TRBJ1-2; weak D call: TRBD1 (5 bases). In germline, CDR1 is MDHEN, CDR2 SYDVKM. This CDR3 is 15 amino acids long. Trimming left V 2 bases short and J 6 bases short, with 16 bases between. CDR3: CASSLSDKGFHGYTF. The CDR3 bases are TGTGCCAGCAGTTTAAGCGACAAGGGGTTCCATGGCTACACCTTC.

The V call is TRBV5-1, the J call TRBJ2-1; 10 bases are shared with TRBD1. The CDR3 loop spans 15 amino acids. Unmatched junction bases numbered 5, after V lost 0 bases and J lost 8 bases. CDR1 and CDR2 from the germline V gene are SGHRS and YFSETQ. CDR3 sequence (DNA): TGCGCCAGCAGCTTGGGGGACAGGGGAAGGGATGAGCAGTTCTTC. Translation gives CASSLGDRGRDEQFF.

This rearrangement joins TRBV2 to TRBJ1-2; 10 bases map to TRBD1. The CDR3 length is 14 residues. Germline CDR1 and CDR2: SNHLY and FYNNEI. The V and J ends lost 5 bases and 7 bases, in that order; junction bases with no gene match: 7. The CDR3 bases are TGTGCCAGCAGTCGTTTGACAGGGGGCAGTGGCTACACCTTC. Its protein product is CASSRLTGGSGYTF.

CDR3 in amino acids: CASSPGVGAGELFF. CDR3 coding DNA: TGTGCCAGCAGCCCCGGAGTGGGAGCCGGGGAGCTGTTTTTT. The rearrangement uses TRBV7-2 and TRBJ2-2, with D perhaps matching TRBD2 (5 bases). Germline V lookup: CDR1 SGHTA, CDR2 FQGNSA. V was cut by 5 bases and J by 6 bases, with 13 bases left in between. This CDR3 has 14 residues.

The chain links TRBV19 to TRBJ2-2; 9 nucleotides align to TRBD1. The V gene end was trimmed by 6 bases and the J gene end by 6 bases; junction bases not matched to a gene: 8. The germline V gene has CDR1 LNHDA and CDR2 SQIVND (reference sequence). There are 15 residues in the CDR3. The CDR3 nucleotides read TGTGCCAGTAGGGAGGACAGGGGTATAGCCGGGGAGCTGTTTTTT. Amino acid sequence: CASREDRGIAGELFF.

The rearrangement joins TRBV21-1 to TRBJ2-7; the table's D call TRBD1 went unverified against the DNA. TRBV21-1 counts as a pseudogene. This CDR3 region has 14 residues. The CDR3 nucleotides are TGTGCCAGCAGCAAAGGGACAGGGGGCTACGAGCAGTACTTC. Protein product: CASSKGTGGYEQYF.

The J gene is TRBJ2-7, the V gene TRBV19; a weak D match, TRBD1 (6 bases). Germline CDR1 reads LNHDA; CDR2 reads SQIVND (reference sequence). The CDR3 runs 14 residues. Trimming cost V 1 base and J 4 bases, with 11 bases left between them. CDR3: CASSIGAGEYEQYF. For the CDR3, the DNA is TGTGCCAGTAGTATAGGAGCAGGGGAGTACGAGCAGTACTTC.

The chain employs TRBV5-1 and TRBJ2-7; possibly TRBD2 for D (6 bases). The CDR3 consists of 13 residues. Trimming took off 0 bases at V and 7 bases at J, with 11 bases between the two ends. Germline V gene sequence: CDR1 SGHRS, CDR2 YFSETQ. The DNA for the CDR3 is TGCGCCAGCAGCTTGGCCCAACGGGGGGAGCAGTACTTC. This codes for CASSLAQRGEQYF. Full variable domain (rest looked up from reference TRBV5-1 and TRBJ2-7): KAGVTQTPRYLIKTRGQQVTLSCSPISGHRSVSWYQQTPGQGLQFLFEYFSETQRNKGNFPGRFSGRQFSNSRSEMNVSTLELGDSALYLCASSLAQRGEQYFGPGTRLTVT.

The CDR3 DNA is TGTGCCAGCAGCTTAAGGGTTAGGTCGGGCACTGAAGCTTTCTTT. Amino acid sequence: CASSLRVRSGTEAFF. The chain has TRBV7-2 and TRBJ1-1; no clear D gene. Trimming removed 2 bases from V and 4 bases from J, with 14 bases in between. This CDR3 has 15 residues. The germline gives CDR1 SGHTA, CDR2 FQGNSA.

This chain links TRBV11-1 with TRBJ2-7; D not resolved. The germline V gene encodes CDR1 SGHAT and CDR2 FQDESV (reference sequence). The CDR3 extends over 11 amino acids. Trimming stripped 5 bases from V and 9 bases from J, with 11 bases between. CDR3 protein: CASSATKVQYF. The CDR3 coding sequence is TGTGCCAGCAGCGCCACGAAGGTGCAGTACTTC. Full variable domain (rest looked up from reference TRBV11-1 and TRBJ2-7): EAEVAQSPRYKITEKSQAVAFWCDPISGHATLYWYRQILGQGPELLVQFQDESVVDDSQLPKDRFSAERLKGVDSTLKIQPAELGDSAMYLCASSATKVQYFGPGTRLTVT.

The CDR3 loop reads CASSTGQGGNQPQHF. The DNA for the CDR3 is TGTGCCAGCAGTACGGGACAGGGAGGCAATCAGCCCCAGCATTTT. The chain joins TRBV6-1 to TRBJ1-5; 9 bases agree with TRBD1. Germline CDR1 MNHNS, CDR2 SASEGT. This CDR3 is built from 15 residues. The J segment lost 2 bases and the V segment lost 5 bases, leaving 4 bases of the junction unmatched.

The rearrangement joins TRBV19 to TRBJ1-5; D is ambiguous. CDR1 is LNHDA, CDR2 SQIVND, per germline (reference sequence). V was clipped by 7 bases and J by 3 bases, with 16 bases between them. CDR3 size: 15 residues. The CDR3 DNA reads TGTGCCAGTAAAAAACTTGAGGTTTCCAATCAGCCCCAGCATTTT. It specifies CASKKLEVSNQPQHF.

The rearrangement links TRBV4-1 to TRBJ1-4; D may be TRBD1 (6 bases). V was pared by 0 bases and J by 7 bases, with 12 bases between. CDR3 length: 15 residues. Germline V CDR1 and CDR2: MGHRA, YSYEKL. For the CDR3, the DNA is TGCGCCAGCAGCCAAGATGGAGCAGGGGTTGAAAAACTGTTTTTT. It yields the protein CASSQDGAGVEKLFF.

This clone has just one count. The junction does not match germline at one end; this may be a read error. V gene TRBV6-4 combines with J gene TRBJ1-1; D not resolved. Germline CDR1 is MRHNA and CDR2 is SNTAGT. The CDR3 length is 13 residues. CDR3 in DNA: TGTGCCGGCAGTGAGTTAGGGAACACTGAAGCTTTCTTT. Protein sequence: CAGSELGNTEAFF.

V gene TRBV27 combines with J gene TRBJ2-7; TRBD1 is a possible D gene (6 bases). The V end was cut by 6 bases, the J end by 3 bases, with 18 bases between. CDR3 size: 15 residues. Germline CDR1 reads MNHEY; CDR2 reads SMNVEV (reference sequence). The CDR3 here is CASRPRVGAIYEQYF. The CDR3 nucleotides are TGTGCCAGCAGGCCCCGGGTGGGGGCTATCTACGAGCAGTACTTC.

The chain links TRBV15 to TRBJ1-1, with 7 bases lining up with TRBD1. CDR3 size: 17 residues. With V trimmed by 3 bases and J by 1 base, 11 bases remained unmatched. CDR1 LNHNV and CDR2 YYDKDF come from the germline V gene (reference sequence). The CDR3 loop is CATSSLFTGVTNTEAFF. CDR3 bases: TGTGCCACCAGCAGTCTCTTCACAGGGGTGACGAACACTGAAGCTTTCTTT.

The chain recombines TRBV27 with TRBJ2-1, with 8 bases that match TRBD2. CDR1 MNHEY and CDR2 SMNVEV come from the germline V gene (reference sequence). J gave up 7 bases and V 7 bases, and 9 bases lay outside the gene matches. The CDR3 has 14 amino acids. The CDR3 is CASTRRGGVNEQFF. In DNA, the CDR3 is TGTGCCAGCACCCGCCGGGGGGGAGTTAATGAGCAGTTCTTC.

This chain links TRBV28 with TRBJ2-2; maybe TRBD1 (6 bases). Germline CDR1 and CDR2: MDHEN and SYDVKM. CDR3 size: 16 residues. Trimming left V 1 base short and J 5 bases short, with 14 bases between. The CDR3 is CASSLLGDRLTGELFF. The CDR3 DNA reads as TGTGCCAGCAGTTTATTGGGAGACAGGCTGACCGGGGAGCTGTTTTTT.

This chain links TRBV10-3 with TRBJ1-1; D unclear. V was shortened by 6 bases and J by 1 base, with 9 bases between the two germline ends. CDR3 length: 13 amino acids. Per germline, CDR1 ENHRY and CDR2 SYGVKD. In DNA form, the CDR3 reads TGTGCCATCAGCGGGCAGCCGAACACTGAAGCTTTCTTT. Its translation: CAISGQPNTEAFF.

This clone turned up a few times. The CDR3 DNA sequence: TGTGCCAGCAAACAGGGGGCGAGTCAGCCCCAGCATTTT. Amino acids: CASKQGASQPQHF. The V call is TRBV6-5, the J call TRBJ1-5, with 9 bases lining up with TRBD1. The J segment lost 6 bases and the V segment lost 7 bases, leaving 4 bases of the junction unmatched. Germline V gene sequence: CDR1 MNHEY, CDR2 SVGAGI. CDR3 length: 13 residues.

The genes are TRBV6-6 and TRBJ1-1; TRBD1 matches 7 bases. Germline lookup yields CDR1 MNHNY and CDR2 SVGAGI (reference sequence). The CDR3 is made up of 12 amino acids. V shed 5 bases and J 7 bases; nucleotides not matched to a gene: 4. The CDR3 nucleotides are TGTGCCAGCAGTAGGGGGCAGGGTGAAGCTTTCTTT. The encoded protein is CASSRGQGEAFF.

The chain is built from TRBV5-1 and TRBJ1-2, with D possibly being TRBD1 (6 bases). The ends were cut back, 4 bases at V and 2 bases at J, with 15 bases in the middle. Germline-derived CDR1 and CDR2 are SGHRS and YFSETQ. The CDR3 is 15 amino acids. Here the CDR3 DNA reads TGCGCCAGCAGCCGCGACAGGAACAGGAACTATGGCTACACCTTC. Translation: CASSRDRNRNYGYTF.

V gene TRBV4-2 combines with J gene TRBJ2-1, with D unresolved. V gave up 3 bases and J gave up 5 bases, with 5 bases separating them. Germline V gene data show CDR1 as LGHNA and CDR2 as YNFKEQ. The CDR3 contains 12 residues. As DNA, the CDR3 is TGTGCCAGCAGCCAGCAGAACAATGAGCAGTTCTTC. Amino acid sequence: CASSQQNNEQFF.

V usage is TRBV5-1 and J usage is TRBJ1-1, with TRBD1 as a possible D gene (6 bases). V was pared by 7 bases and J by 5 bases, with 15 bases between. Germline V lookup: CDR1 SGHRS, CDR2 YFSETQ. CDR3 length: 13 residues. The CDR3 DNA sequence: TGCGCCAGCGGTAGAACGGGGGCAACTGAAGCTTTCTTT. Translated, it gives CASGRTGATEAFF.